Listed below are T cell receptor beta chains from one sample, sequenced in a study of blood T cell repertoires in COVID-19. Clones were read by immunoSEQ multiplex PCR, and TCRdb kept only the in-frame ones, dropping some. The sample holds about 350,000 clones; roughly 87% are singletons and the top ten take approximately 0.93%. The sequencing input was PBMCs or T cells enriched from blood (not recorded which). The receptors here all came from a woman aged 25 to 39 who had recovered from COVID-19. The CDR3 runs from the conserved cysteine through the conserved F or W. D genes are given only for firm matches. The listing skips clone size in some rows; elsewhere it reads once, few, many or a size class.

CDR3 DNA: TGTGCCAGCAACGTAGCGTCCCTAGCCAAAAACATTCAGTACTTC; CDR3 protein: CASNVASLAKNIQYF; J gene: TRBJ2-4; clone size: -; V gene: TRBV5-6; D gene: -
CDR3 DNA: TGTGCCAGCAGCCCTAGGACAAACTCCTACGAGCAGTACTTC; CDR3 protein: CASSPRTNSYEQYF; J gene: TRBJ2-7; clone size: -; V gene: TRBV7-8; D gene: -
CDR3 DNA: TGTGCCAGCAGGGGCGGCGGGGAAAAACTGTTTTTT; CDR3 protein: CASRGGGEKLFF; J gene: TRBJ1-4; clone size: -; V gene: TRBV3-1/TRBV3-2; D gene: -
CDR3 DNA: TGTGCCAGCAGCTTAGTGGGGACACTCGCGAACACCGGGGAGCTGTTTTTT; CDR3 protein: CASSLVGTLANTGELFF; J gene: TRBJ2-2; clone size: -; V gene: TRBV11-2; D gene: -
CDR3 DNA: TGTGCCAGCAGCCCTACGGGACTAGCGGGGGCCTACGAGCAGTACTTC; CDR3 protein: CASSPTGLAGAYEQYF; J gene: TRBJ2-7; clone size: -; V gene: TRBV3-1/TRBV3-2; D gene: TRBD2
CDR3 DNA: TGTGCCAGCAGTCCCCGGACAGGTTCGGACACTGAAGCTTTCTTT; CDR3 protein: CASSPRTGSDTEAFF; J gene: TRBJ1-1; clone size: -; V gene: TRBV28; D gene: TRBD1
CDR3 DNA: TGCGCCAGCAATAGAGGAGAATTCCAAGAGACCCAGTACTTC; CDR3 protein: CASNRGEFQETQYF; J gene: TRBJ2-5; clone size: -; V gene: TRBV5-1; D gene: -
CDR3 DNA: TGTGCCTGGAGTGTAGTGAGTAACTATGGCTACACCTTC; CDR3 protein: CAWSVVSNYGYTF; J gene: TRBJ1-2; clone size: -; V gene: TRBV30; D gene: -
CDR3 DNA: TGTGCCAGTAGTAGAGGGACAGGGGGCCGCGAGCAGTACTTC; CDR3 protein: CASSRGTGGREQYF; J gene: TRBJ2-7; clone size: -; V gene: TRBV19; D gene: TRBD1
CDR3 DNA: TGTGCCTGGAGTGGGCAGGGGTTGGGCCGTTACAATGAGCAGTTCTTC; CDR3 protein: CAWSGQGLGRYNEQFF; J gene: TRBJ2-1; clone size: few; V gene: TRBV30; D gene: -
CDR3 DNA: TGTGCCAGCAGTCCGGGACAGACCATAAACACCATATATTTT; CDR3 protein: CASSPGQTINTIYF; J gene: TRBJ1-3; clone size: -; V gene: TRBV28; D gene: TRBD1
CDR3 DNA: TGTGCCAGCAGTGAATCCGTAGAGCAGTACTTC; CDR3 protein: CASSESVEQYF; J gene: TRBJ2-7; clone size: -; V gene: TRBV25-1; D gene: -
CDR3 DNA: TGTGCCAGCAGAGGGGTAGGAAATTCACCCCTCCACTTT; CDR3 protein: CASRGVGNSPLHF; J gene: TRBJ1-6; clone size: -; V gene: TRBV2; D gene: -
CDR3 DNA: TGTGCCAGCCGGGACAGGGATAATTCACCCCTCCACTTT; CDR3 protein: CASRDRDNSPLHF; J gene: TRBJ1-6; clone size: once; V gene: TRBV12-3/TRBV12-4; D gene: TRBD1
CDR3 DNA: TGTGCCAGCAGTTACTTGGAAGGGGGTGACACTGAAGCTTTCTTT; CDR3 protein: CASSYLEGGDTEAFF; J gene: TRBJ1-1; clone size: -; V gene: TRBV6-6; D gene: -
CDR3 DNA: TGTGCCAGCAGCCGAGCGACAGGGGGGGGGACTGAAGCTTTCTTT; CDR3 protein: CASSRATGGGTEAFF; J gene: TRBJ1-1; clone size: -; V gene: TRBV3-1/TRBV3-2; D gene: TRBD1
CDR3 DNA: TGTGCCAGCAGTGGGAGGGACAGGGCACCTGGCGCGGCATATGGCTACACCTTC; CDR3 protein: CASSGRDRAPGAAYGYTF; J gene: TRBJ1-2; clone size: -; V gene: TRBV6-1; D gene: TRBD1
CDR3 DNA: TGCGCCAGCAGTGAGTCGGCAGGGGGTGGAGAGACCCAGTACTTC; CDR3 protein: CASSESAGGGETQYF; J gene: TRBJ2-5; clone size: -; V gene: TRBV10-1; D gene: TRBD1
CDR3 DNA: TGTGCCAGCAGCTTAGAGGGTTCTAAGGGGGTGGACTCCTACAATGAGCAGTTCTTC; CDR3 protein: CASSLEGSKGVDSYNEQFF; J gene: TRBJ2-1; clone size: -; V gene: TRBV7-7; D gene: -
CDR3 DNA: TGTGCCAGCAGCTTAGTCGGGACTAGCTTAAATGAGCAGTTCTTC; CDR3 protein: CASSLVGTSLNEQFF; J gene: TRBJ2-1; clone size: -; V gene: TRBV7-2; D gene: TRBD2
CDR3 DNA: TGTGCCAGCAGTTACTCGCGCCTCACAGGCAATGAGCAGTTCTTC; CDR3 protein: CASSYSRLTGNEQFF; J gene: TRBJ2-1; clone size: few; V gene: TRBV6-5; D gene: -
CDR3 DNA: TGTGCCAGTACTCGAACAGGGAACGGGCGTCGAGAGACCCAGTACTTC; CDR3 protein: CASTRTGNGRRETQYF; J gene: TRBJ2-5; clone size: -; V gene: TRBV19; D gene: -
CDR3 DNA: TGCGCCAGCAGCCCCGGCGGGGCGGGGACAGATACGCAGTATTTT; CDR3 protein: CASSPGGAGTDTQYF; J gene: TRBJ2-3; clone size: -; V gene: TRBV5-1; D gene: -
CDR3 DNA: TGTGCCAGCACTTGGAGTCAGGGCGACACTGAAGCTTTCTTT; CDR3 protein: CASTWSQGDTEAFF; J gene: TRBJ1-1; clone size: once; V gene: TRBV2; D gene: -
CDR3 DNA: TGCGCCAGCAGCCAAGAGGCACATTCCGACGAGCAGTACTTC; CDR3 protein: CASSQEAHSDEQYF; J gene: TRBJ2-7; clone size: -; V gene: TRBV4-3; D gene: -
CDR3 DNA: TGTGCCAGCAGCCAAGTTTGGGGACAGGGGATCTACGAGCAGTACTTC; CDR3 protein: CASSQVWGQGIYEQYF; J gene: TRBJ2-7; clone size: -; V gene: TRBV3-1/TRBV3-2; D gene: TRBD1
CDR3 DNA: TGTGCCACCAGCGTAGGGGGCTCCTACGAGCAGTACTTC; CDR3 protein: CATSVGGSYEQYF; J gene: TRBJ2-7; clone size: -; V gene: TRBV15; D gene: -
CDR3 DNA: TGTGCCAGCTCACCGGGACAGTTCTACGAGCAGTACTTC; CDR3 protein: CASSPGQFYEQYF; J gene: TRBJ2-7; clone size: -; V gene: TRBV18; D gene: TRBD1
CDR3 DNA: TGTGCCAGCAGTCGAGGGTCCCTCGGGACTGAAGCTTTCTTT; CDR3 protein: CASSRGSLGTEAFF; J gene: TRBJ1-1; clone size: -; V gene: TRBV27; D gene: -
CDR3 DNA: TGTGCCAGCAGTGAGGGCAGCAGCAATCAGCCCCAGCATTTT; CDR3 protein: CASSEGSSNQPQHF; J gene: TRBJ1-5; clone size: -; V gene: TRBV6-1; D gene: -
CDR3 DNA: TGTGCCAGCAAAAACGGGACAGGGGTTGGCTACACCTTC; CDR3 protein: CASKNGTGVGYTF; J gene: TRBJ1-2; clone size: -; V gene: TRBV27; D gene: TRBD1
CDR3 DNA: TGTGCCAGTAGTATTGATGCGGGGGGATATTACAATGAGCAGTTCTTC; CDR3 protein: CASSIDAGGYYNEQFF; J gene: TRBJ2-1; clone size: once; V gene: TRBV19; D gene: TRBD2
CDR3 DNA: TGTGCCAGCAGTTTTCGGACAGGGTTGTACGAGCAGTACTTC; CDR3 protein: CASSFRTGLYEQYF; J gene: TRBJ2-7; clone size: -; V gene: TRBV28; D gene: TRBD1
CDR3 DNA: TGTGCCAGCAGCCCCACTCGAGGACTGGAGGTCTTC; CDR3 protein: CASSPTRGLEVF; J gene: TRBJ2-1; clone size: -; V gene: TRBV6-5; D gene: -
CDR3 DNA: TGCGCCAGCAGCCGGCAGGGACAGGGGGCGGGTGATACGCAGTATTTT; CDR3 protein: CASSRQGQGAGDTQYF; J gene: TRBJ2-3; clone size: -; V gene: TRBV4-3; D gene: TRBD1
CDR3 DNA: TGTGCCAGCAGCGCTGAGGCAGGGGGCGGAGGTAACTATGGCTACACCTTC; CDR3 protein: CASSAEAGGGGNYGYTF; J gene: TRBJ1-2; clone size: -; V gene: TRBV5-4; D gene: TRBD1
CDR3 DNA: TGTGCCAGCAGCCAACAGGGGGCGCGCACTGAAGCTTTCTTT; CDR3 protein: CASSQQGARTEAFF; J gene: TRBJ1-1; clone size: -; V gene: TRBV5-6; D gene: TRBD1
CDR3 DNA: TGTGCCAGCTCACCACCGGGACAGGGGTGGGGCTACACCTTC; CDR3 protein: CASSPPGQGWGYTF; J gene: TRBJ1-2; clone size: -; V gene: TRBV18; D gene: TRBD1
CDR3 DNA: TGTGCCAGCAGGAATAGGCGGGGTCGACAGCCCCAGCATTTT; CDR3 protein: CASRNRRGRQPQHF; J gene: TRBJ1-5; clone size: -; V gene: TRBV5-8; D gene: -
CDR3 DNA: TGTGCCTGGAATATTGGGACAGGGAACACTGAAGCTTTCTTT; CDR3 protein: CAWNIGTGNTEAFF; J gene: TRBJ1-1; clone size: few; V gene: TRBV30; D gene: TRBD1
CDR3 DNA: TGTGCCAGCAGCTTGGTGGGGGCAGTTGATGAAAAACTGTTTTTT; CDR3 protein: CASSLVGAVDEKLFF; J gene: TRBJ1-4; clone size: -; V gene: TRBV5-5; D gene: -
CDR3 DNA: TGCACCACCCGGTTAGGCTACACCTTC; CDR3 protein: CTTRLGYTF; J gene: TRBJ1-2; clone size: once; V gene: TRBV1; D gene: -
CDR3 DNA: TGTGCCAGCAGCCACAAGGGGTTAGCTAATGAAAAACTGTTTTTT; CDR3 protein: CASSHKGLANEKLFF; J gene: TRBJ1-4; clone size: -; V gene: TRBV14; D gene: -
CDR3 DNA: TGTGCCAGCAGTTTATCGGCAAGGGGGCAAGACTACGAGCAGTACTTC; CDR3 protein: CASSLSARGQDYEQYF; J gene: TRBJ2-7; clone size: -; V gene: TRBV27; D gene: TRBD1